Presented here are 8 T cell receptor beta chains from one specimen sequenced in a study of blood T cell repertoires in COVID-19 (dated by TCRdb to 2018 to 2021). The library relied on the immunoSEQ multiplex PCR assay. TCRdb took this table from immuneACCESS and kept in-frame rearrangements with V and J called. Such tables lack part of the clones; where checked against another copy, unresolved V genes explain under half of the gap, and the rest is unexplained. The sample contains about 310,000 clones, more than 75% of them found a single time. 1% of the sample rests with the top ten. Source material: peripheral blood. These receptors all stem from a middle-aged man with active or convalescent COVID-19.

The rearrangement uses TRBV27 and TRBJ1-2; D gene ambiguous. This CDR3 contains 12 residues. Germline loops: CDR1 MNHEY, CDR2 SMNVEV (reference sequence). V was clipped by 5 bases and J by 2 bases, with 6 bases between them. CDR3 coding DNA: TGTGCCAGCAGTACTCGGAACTATGGCTACACCTTC. Its translation is CASSTRNYGYTF.

The chain recombines TRBV3-1 (or the pseudogene TRBV3-2) with TRBJ2-3; tentative D call: TRBD2 (5 bases). The germline V and J ends were trimmed by 0 bases and 6 bases, with 13 bases remaining between them. CDR1 and CDR2 (germline): LGHDT, YNNKEL (reference sequence). The CDR3 spans 15 residues. Here the CDR3 DNA reads TGTGCCAGCAGCCAAGATCAAGCGGCGCGGGATACGCAGTATTTT. Its translation: CASSQDQAARDTQYF.

The genes are TRBV3-1 (or the pseudogene TRBV3-2) and TRBJ2-6; the D is unclear. The CDR3 loop spans 16 amino acids. V was clipped by 0 bases and J by 0 bases, with 6 bases between them. Germline CDR1 reads LGHDT; CDR2 reads YNNKEL (reference sequence). The CDR3 nucleotides read TGTGCCAGCAGCCAAGATAGAAGCTCTGGGGCCAACGTCCTGACTTTC. As protein: CASSQDRSSGANVLTF.

The chain employs TRBV5-5 and TRBJ1-5; 8 bases are a match to TRBD1. CDR1 SGHKS and CDR2 YYEKEE come from the germline V gene (reference sequence). The CDR3 extends over 16 amino acids. J lost 3 bases, V lost 3 bases, and 8 bases had no gene match. CDR3 nucleotide sequence: TGTGCCAGCAGCTGGGACAGGCCTCACCCCAATCAGCCCCAGCATTTT. It yields the protein CASSWDRPHPNQPQHF. The full variable domain, with the rest looked up from reference TRBV5-5 and TRBJ1-5, is DAGVTQSPTHLIKTRGQQVTLRCSPISGHKSVSWYQQVLGQGPQFIFQYYEKEERGRGNFPDRFSARQFPNYSSELNVNALLLGDSALYLCASSWDRPHPNQPQHFGDGTRLSIL.

The chain is built from TRBV18 and TRBJ1-1; D remains unclear. V gave up 2 bases and J gave up 0 bases, with 10 bases separating them. The CDR3 runs 15 residues. Germline CDR1 KGHSH, CDR2 LQKENI. The CDR3 DNA reads TGTGCCAGCTCACCAAAGCCCGACATGAACACTGAAGCTTTCTTT. Residues: CASSPKPDMNTEAFF.

The genes are TRBV29-1 and TRBJ2-3, with D uncertain. The germline V and J ends were trimmed by 4 bases and 8 bases, with 16 bases remaining between them. Germline assignment: CDR1 SQVTM and CDR2 ANQGSEA. The CDR3 runs 13 residues. In DNA, the CDR3 is TGCAGCGTTGCCACCAGCGAGGTTGGTACGCAGTATTTT. Its protein product is CSVATSEVGTQYF.

This clone was observed a handful of times. The V and J genes are TRBV14 and TRBJ1-2; 9 bases align to TRBD1. The V segment lost 3 bases and the J segment 4 bases; nucleotides outside the gene matches: 9. The CDR3 is 16 amino acids. CDR1 is SGHDN, CDR2 FVKESK, per germline. The CDR3 is CASSQFAGQGGYGYTF. Here the CDR3 DNA reads TGTGCCAGCAGCCAGTTTGCGGGACAGGGAGGCTATGGCTACACCTTC.

In DNA form, the CDR3 reads TGTGCCAGCAGTTTAACAGGGATCGAAGAAAAACTGTTTTTT. It yields the protein CASSLTGIEEKLFF. The chain has TRBV6-5 and TRBJ1-4; D is possibly TRBD1 (6 bases). CDR1 and CDR2 (germline): MNHEY, SVGAGI. The CDR3 extends over 14 amino acids. Trimming pared 4 bases from V and 8 bases from J, leaving 14 bases between.